Listed below are T cell receptor beta chains from one sample, sequenced in a study of blood T cell repertoires in COVID-19. TCRdb keeps only in-frame clones here, not all; method: immunoSEQ multiplex PCR. The sample holds over 70,000 clones, roughly 76% seen once. The source material was peripheral blood. The receptor set was obtained from a man in his 70s with active or convalescent COVID-19. Each CDR3 is given with its conserved first and last residue. D genes are given only for firm matches. Clone size, where shown, is once, few, many, or a class for clones that have expanded.

>TRBJ1-5|TRBV15|NA|TRBD1
CATSRAGQPNQPQHF
TGTGCCACCAGCAGAGCGGGACAGCCTAATCAGCCCCAGCATTTT
>TRBJ2-3|TRBV5-1|once|NA
CASSLGRVGTDTQYF
TGCGCCAGCAGCTTGGGGAGGGTTGGCACAGATACGCAGTATTTT
>TRBJ1-5|TRBV27|NA|NA
CESRGTANQPQHF
TGTGAGAGCCGGGGAACGGCGAATCAGCCCCAGCATTTT
>TRBJ1-5|TRBV10-3|NA|TRBD1
CAISGQTNQPQHF
TGTGCCATCTCGGGACAGACCAATCAGCCCCAGCATTTT
>TRBJ1-2|TRBV6-5|many|TRBD1
CASISPGQGDGYTF
TGTGCCAGCATATCCCCGGGACAGGGGGATGGCTACACCTTC
>TRBJ1-3|TRBV6-1|once|NA
CASSDQGRNTIYF
TGTGCCAGCAGTGATCAGGGAAGAAACACCATATATTTT
>TRBJ2-7|TRBV28|few|TRBD2
CASRGGWDYEQYF
TGTGCCAGCAGGGGAGGGTGGGATTACGAGCAGTACTTC
>TRBJ2-1|TRBV7-6|NA|TRBD1
CASSLGAWTGGDEQFF
TGTGCCAGCAGCTTAGGGGCGTGGACAGGGGGCGATGAGCAGTTCTTC
>TRBJ1-2|TRBV25-1|NA|NA
CASSDLDSYGYTF
TGTGCCAGCAGTGACCTTGACAGCTATGGCTACACCTTC
>TRBJ1-4|TRBV15|NA|NA
CATSMRQGEKLFF
TGTGCCACCAGCATGAGGCAGGGCGAAAAACTGTTTTTT
>TRBJ1-1|TRBV5-3|NA|TRBD1
CAINRGALVAFF
TGTGCCATTAACAGGGGAGCCCTGGTCGCTTTCTTT
>TRBJ1-4|TRBV28|NA|NA
CASSAPFEEILFF
TGTGCCAGCAGTGCCCCTTTTGAGGAGATACTGTTTTTT
>TRBJ1-2|TRBV3-1/TRBV3-2|NA|NA
CASSQSGDYGYTF
TGTGCCAGCAGCCAATCGGGGGACTATGGCTACACCTTC
>TRBJ1-4|TRBV5-1|NA|TRBD1
CASSLEGAGKLFF
TGCGCCAGCAGCTTGGAGGGGGCCGGAAAACTGTTTTTT
>TRBJ1-1|TRBV19|NA|TRBD1
CASSVTGGSSTEAFF
TGTGCCAGTAGTGTAACAGGGGGTTCTTCCACTGAAGCTTTCTTT
>TRBJ1-5|TRBV28|NA|TRBD1
CASFMQGAGQPQHF
TGTGCCAGCTTCATGCAGGGGGCCGGTCAGCCCCAGCATTTT
>TRBJ1-4|TRBV29-1|NA|NA
CSVEVTRAEKLFF
TGCAGCGTTGAAGTCACCAGGGCTGAAAAACTGTTTTTT
>TRBJ2-5|TRBV1|once|NA
CTSSHPPGLQETQYF
TGCACCAGCAGCCACCCCCCCGGACTTCAAGAGACCCAGTACTTC
>TRBJ2-1|TRBV28|NA|TRBD1
CASSSQGAGRPYNEQFF
TGTGCCAGCTCCTCCCAGGGGGCGGGACGCCCCTACAATGAGCAGTTCTTC
>TRBJ2-3|TRBV4-2|NA|TRBD2
CASSQVVPWTSGTDTDTQYF
TGTGCCAGCAGCCAGGTAGTTCCGTGGACTAGCGGGACAGACACAGATACGCAGTATTTT
>TRBJ1-6|TRBV6-6|NA|NA
CASSYEEGGYSPLHF
TGTGCCAGCAGTTACGAAGAGGGTGGTTACTCACCCCTCCACTTT
>TRBJ2-1|TRBV28|NA|NA
CASSSPDTDEQFF
TGTGCCAGCAGCTCCCCCGACACGGATGAGCAGTTCTTC
>TRBJ2-3|TRBV27|NA|TRBD1
CASKLRTGGTDTQYF
TGTGCCAGCAAATTAAGGACAGGGGGCACAGATACGCAGTATTTT
>TRBJ2-7|TRBV7-9|NA|NA
CASSLSGSYEQYF
TGTGCCAGCAGCTTATCAGGTTCCTACGAGCAGTACTTC
>TRBJ2-3|TRBV7-3|NA|TRBD2
CASSLTSGGLDTQYF
TGTGCCAGCAGCTTAACGAGCGGGGGACTGGATACGCAGTATTTT
>TRBJ2-3|TRBV7-9|NA|NA
CASSFLDTQYF
TGTGCCAGCAGCTTCCTGGATACGCAGTATTTT
>TRBJ2-2|TRBV7-3|NA|TRBD2
CASSDQAGGTGELFF
TGTGCCAGCAGCGACCAAGCGGGGGGGACCGGGGAGCTGTTTTTT
>TRBJ2-1|TRBV28|NA|NA
CAAGGPSSYNEQFF
TGTGCCGCCGGGGGACCATCCTCCTACAATGAGCAGTTCTTC
>TRBJ1-5|TRBV2|NA|NA
CASSEGGSGGQPQHF
TGTGCCAGCAGTGAGGGGGGGTCGGGGGGTCAGCCCCAGCATTTT
>TRBJ1-2|TRBV24-1|NA|TRBD1
CATSDSGTGASGYTF
TGTGCCACCAGTGATTCCGGGACAGGGGCTTCTGGCTACACCTTC
>TRBJ2-2|TRBV2|once|TRBD1
CASSDLRGTGELFF
TGTGCCAGCAGTGATCTCAGGGGGACCGGGGAGCTGTTTTTT
>TRBJ1-6|TRBV3-1/TRBV3-2|NA|NA
CASSIGGGNNSPLHF
TGTGCCAGCAGCATAGGGGGGGGAAATAATTCACCCCTCCACTTT
>TRBJ2-2|TRBV7-8|NA|TRBD1
CASSLVGQGDTGELFF
TGTGCCAGCAGCTTGGTCGGACAGGGTGACACCGGGGAGCTGTTTTTT
>TRBJ2-1|TRBV2|NA|TRBD2
CASHRDYLNNEQFF
TGTGCCAGCCACCGGGACTACCTGAACAATGAGCAGTTCTTC
>TRBJ1-2|TRBV24-1|NA|NA
CATSRQAGYGYTF
TGTGCCACCTCAAGACAGGCGGGCTATGGCTACACCTTC
>TRBJ2-1|TRBV3-1/TRBV3-2|NA|NA
CASSQGYVRGPGDEQFF
TGTGCCAGCAGCCAAGGGTACGTGCGGGGGCCGGGGGATGAGCAGTTCTTC
>TRBJ2-7|TRBV28|NA|NA
CASRLRTENYEQYF
TGTGCCAGCAGACTGCGGACAGAAAACTACGAGCAGTACTTC
>TRBJ2-3|TRBV2|NA|NA
CASSESQTTGTQYF
TGTGCCAGCAGTGAGTCACAGACCACCGGAACGCAGTATTTT
>TRBJ2-7|TRBV28|NA|NA
CASSRRRTPIQQYF
TGTGCCAGCAGTCGGCGGCGGACACCTATTCAGCAGTACTTC
>TRBJ2-7|TRBV18|NA|NA
CASSPMAGRQGDIPYEQYF
TGTGCCAGCTCACCAATGGCGGGGCGGCAAGGTGATATCCCCTACGAGCAGTACTTC
>TRBJ1-5|TRBV6-6|NA|NA
CATRKGNSNQPQHF
TGTGCCACCCGGAAGGGGAATAGCAATCAGCCCCAGCATTTT
>TRBJ2-7|TRBV4-2|NA|NA
CASSQDLREQYF
TGTGCCAGCAGCCAAGATCTACGCGAGCAGTACTTC
>TRBJ1-6|TRBV4-1|NA|TRBD1
CASSQPTGTPNSPLHF
TGCGCCAGCAGCCAACCGACAGGGACCCCTAATTCACCCCTCCACTTT
>TRBJ2-3|TRBV19|few|TRBD2
CASSMAGDTDTQYF
TGTGCCAGTAGTATGGCGGGGGACACAGATACGCAGTATTTT
>TRBJ1-4|TRBV10-3|NA|NA
CATRGENEKLFF
TGTGCCACCCGAGGAGAGAATGAAAAACTGTTTTTT
>TRBJ1-1|TRBV29-1|few|TRBD1
CSVGRDRGNTEAFF
TGCAGCGTTGGGAGGGACAGAGGGAACACTGAAGCTTTCTTT
>TRBJ2-7|TRBV6-5|NA|TRBD2
CASTLLARAYEQYF
TGTGCCAGCACGCTACTAGCGCGCGCCTACGAGCAGTACTTC
>TRBJ1-3|TRBV7-9|few|NA
CASGGSWSGNTIYF
TGTGCCAGCGGAGGGAGCTGGTCTGGAAACACCATATATTTT
>TRBJ1-4|TRBV7-8|NA|NA
CASSLYQKEKLFF
TGTGCCAGCAGCTTATACCAGAAGGAAAAACTGTTTTTT
>TRBJ2-1|TRBV3-1/TRBV3-2|NA|NA
CASSQDFRDSYNEQFF
TGTGCCAGCAGCCAAGACTTCAGGGACTCCTACAATGAGCAGTTCTTC
>TRBJ2-7|TRBV2|NA|TRBD2
CASIQGLAAYEQYF
TGTGCCAGCATCCAGGGACTAGCGGCATACGAGCAGTACTTC
>TRBJ2-1|TRBV30|NA|TRBD2
CAWSFKWGGSYNEQFF
TGTGCCTGGAGTTTTAAGTGGGGGGGATCCTACAATGAGCAGTTCTTC
>TRBJ1-6|TRBV9|NA|NA
CASSSGQSNSPLHF
TGTGCCAGCAGCTCTGGACAGAGCAATTCACCCCTCCACTTT